These T cell receptor beta chains were read from a single sample in a study of blood T cells in healthy people across ages. Each CDR3 protein is one row after TCRdb ran MiXCR on the 5' RACE reads. Of about 720,000 distinct CDR3 sequences listed, 22% are singletons. Material: blood. The receptors derive from a man between 65 and 85 years old in good health. CDR3s include the opening cysteine and the closing phenylalanine or tryptophan. D genes are given only for firm matches. Size is stated for part of the rows, as once, few or many counts, or as a class when the clone is expanded.

13	TRBJ1-6	NA	TRBV20-1	few	CSARRAGNSPLHF	TGCAGTGCTAGAAGAGCCGGAAATTCACCCCTCCACTTT
13	TRBJ1-2	NA	TRBV3-1	NA	CASSPRVGIGYTF	TGTGCCAGCAGCCCCAGAGTAGGGATTGGGTACACCTTC
14	TRBJ1-2	NA	TRBV11-2	few	CASSPSRISYGYTF	TGTGCCAGCAGCCCATCTCGGATCAGCTATGGCTACACCTTC
15	TRBJ2-3	NA	TRBV5-6	NA	CASSGISAGTDTQYF	TGTGCCAGCAGCGGAATCTCGGCGGGAACAGATACGCAGTATTTT
16	TRBJ1-2	NA	TRBV24-1	few	CATSDKRAPSPYGYTF	TGTGCCACCAGTGATAAACGGGCCCCAAGCCCATATGGCTACACCTTC
16	TRBJ1-1	NA	TRBV6-1	few	CASALPLTGMNTEAFF	TGTGCCAGCGCCCTACCCCTTACAGGGATGAACACTGAAGCTTTCTTT
16	TRBJ2-4	TRBD1	TRBV7-2	many	CASSLDGDRGKNIQYF	TGTGCCAGCAGCTTAGATGGAGACAGGGGTAAAAACATTCAGTACTTC
12	TRBJ2-7	NA	TRBV6-5	NA	CASRPTFGEQYF	TGTGCCAGCAGGCCTACCTTTGGGGAGCAGTACTTC
12	TRBJ2-7	NA	TRBV28	few	CASGLGLYEQYF	TGTGCCAGCGGATTGGGCCTCTACGAGCAGTACTTC
14	TRBJ2-5	NA	TRBV6-1	few	CASSTQLSQETQYF	TGTGCCAGCAGTACCCAATTAAGCCAAGAGACCCAGTACTTC
15	TRBJ2-4	NA	TRBV4-2	few	CASSPDRTAIGIQYF	TGTGCCAGCAGCCCCGACAGGACAGCAATCGGCATTCAGTACTTC
15	TRBJ2-7	TRBD1	TRBV10-3	few	CAISESGTGAYEQYF	TGTGCCATCAGTGAGTCGGGGACAGGAGCCTACGAGCAGTACTTC
16	TRBJ1-5	NA	TRBV7-8	few	CVSSFQLGRGGQPQHF	TGTGTCAGCAGCTTTCAGTTAGGGAGGGGAGGACAGCCCCAGCATTTT
12	TRBJ2-1	NA	TRBV20-1	few	CSAHLAVDEQFF	TGCAGTGCCCATCTAGCAGTCGATGAGCAGTTCTTC
14	TRBJ1-5	NA	TRBV29-1	NA	CSAAQTNSNQPQHF	TGCAGCGCTGCCCAGACTAATAGCAATCAGCCCCAGCATTTT
15	TRBJ2-4	NA	TRBV28	few	CASSLGGMAKNIQYF	TGTGCCAGCAGTTTGGGCGGGATGGCCAAAAACATTCAGTACTTC
14	TRBJ2-1	TRBD1	TRBV20-1	NA	CSATGTGDAGEQFF	TGCAGTGCCACCGGGACAGGGGATGCTGGTGAGCAGTTCTTC
14	TRBJ1-2	TRBD1	TRBV6-5	few	CASSYNQGAIGYTF	TGTGCCAGCAGTTACAATCAGGGGGCGATAGGCTACACCTTC
18	TRBJ2-1	TRBD2	TRBV28	few	CASSLILAAASSYNEQFF	TGTGCCAGCAGTTTGATCCTAGCGGCGGCCAGCTCCTACAATGAGCAGTTCTTC
14	TRBJ2-4	NA	TRBV6-6	NA	CASSLRGTKNIQYF	TGTGCCAGCAGTCTCAGAGGGACCAAAAACATTCAGTACTTC
11	TRBJ2-5	NA	TRBV5-1	many	CASSLKETQYF	TGTGCCAGCAGCTTAAAAGAGACCCAGTACTTC
15	TRBJ2-1	TRBD2	TRBV2	few	CASSEWLAGDNEQFF	TGTGCCAGCAGTGAATGGCTAGCGGGGGACAATGAGCAGTTCTTC
15	TRBJ1-2	TRBD1	TRBV27	NA	CASSIRTGGNYGYTF	TGTGCCAGCAGTATAAGGACAGGGGGAAACTATGGCTACACCTTC
16	TRBJ2-3	TRBD1	TRBV14	few	CASSQRDRKGSDTQYF	TGTGCCAGCAGCCAGCGGGACAGGAAAGGCTCAGATACGCAGTATTTT
14	TRBJ2-1	NA	TRBV2	NA	CASSSSPWENEQFF	TGTGCCAGCAGTTCCAGCCCTTGGGAGAATGAGCAGTTCTTC
15	TRBJ2-1	TRBD1	TRBV2	NA	CASSEQGTGRNEQFF	TGTGCCAGCAGTGAACAAGGGACAGGGAGGAATGAGCAGTTCTTC
16	TRBJ2-2	NA	TRBV9	NA	CASSVGGHPNTGELFF	TGTGCCAGCAGCGTAGGGGGACATCCGAACACCGGGGAGCTGTTTTTT
15	TRBJ2-3	TRBD1	TRBV24-1	few	CATSARGTGADTQYF	TGTGCCACCAGTGCCAGAGGGACAGGGGCAGATACGCAGTATTTT
20	TRBJ2-2	TRBD1	TRBV24-1	few	CATSDYVGPGTGEVPGELFF	TGTGCCACCAGTGATTATGTGGGACCCGGGACAGGGGAGGTTCCCGGGGAGCTGTTTTTT
15	TRBJ2-1	NA	TRBV2	NA	CASSGGSSSYNEQFF	TGTGCCAGCAGTGGCGGCAGCAGCTCCTACAATGAGCAGTTCTTC
17	TRBJ2-1	TRBD2	TRBV20-1	few	CSASSGLAGGSYNEQFF	TGCAGTGCTAGCTCGGGACTAGCGGGGGGATCCTACAATGAGCAGTTCTTC
13	TRBJ1-2	NA	TRBV29-1	few	CSVPARKWHGYTF	TGCAGCGTACCCGCCCGGAAGTGGCATGGCTACACCTTC
14	TRBJ1-1	NA	TRBV3-1	NA	CASSQVAGKVEAFF	TGTGCCAGCAGCCAAGTAGCGGGCAAGGTTGAAGCTTTCTTT
15	TRBJ2-2	TRBD1	TRBV15	NA	CATSLTGTNTGELFF	TGTGCCACCAGTCTGACAGGGACGAACACCGGGGAGCTGTTTTTT
15	TRBJ2-3	NA	TRBV20-1	NA	CSARSFGKDTDTQYF	TGCAGTGCTAGGAGCTTTGGCAAGGATACCGATACGCAGTATTTT
16	TRBJ2-3	TRBD2	TRBV5-1	few	CASSLALAASTDTQYF	TGCGCCAGCAGCTTGGCACTAGCGGCTAGCACAGATACGCAGTATTTT
14	TRBJ2-1	NA	TRBV5-1	NA	CASSPAVAYNEQFF	TGCGCCAGCAGCCCGGCGGTCGCCTACAATGAGCAGTTCTTC
15	TRBJ2-5	NA	TRBV5-1	few	CASSLATVTEETQYF	TGCGCCAGCAGCTTGGCAACTGTGACAGAAGAGACCCAGTACTTC
14	TRBJ2-1	NA	TRBV20-1	NA	CSAPGTVTTNEQFF	TGCAGTGCTCCCGGGACCGTGACCACCAATGAGCAGTTCTTC
11	TRBJ2-5	TRBD1	TRBV29-1	few	CSVGQGSTQYF	TGCAGCGTTGGACAGGGAAGTACCCAGTACTTC
16	TRBJ2-1	TRBD1	TRBV18	once	CASLPRQGQPHNEQFF	TGTGCCAGCTTACCACGACAGGGCCAACCACACAATGAGCAGTTCTTC
13	TRBJ1-1	TRBD1	TRBV20-1	few	CSARQGAGTEAFF	TGCAGTGCTAGACAGGGGGCAGGAACTGAAGCTTTCTTT
14	TRBJ2-7	NA	TRBV28	many	CASSLFDRSYEQYF	TGTGCCAGCAGTTTATTCGACAGATCCTACGAGCAGTACTTC
15	TRBJ2-1	NA	TRBV29-1	few	CSVELEDRQYSEQFF	TGCAGCGTTGAGCTTGAGGACCGTCAGTACAGTGAGCAGTTCTTC
16	TRBJ1-1	NA	TRBV4-3	NA	CASSQDGGSMNTEAFF	TGCGCCAGCAGCCAAGACGGTGGCAGCATGAACACTGAAGCTTTCTTT
13	TRBJ1-4	TRBD1	TRBV15	NA	CATSTRDSEKLFF	TGTGCCACCAGCACCCGGGACAGTGAAAAACTGTTTTTT
17	TRBJ2-4	TRBD2	TRBV20-1	few	CSAFLSGGVGSKNIQYF	TGCAGTGCTTTCCTCAGCGGGGGGGTAGGAAGCAAAAACATTCAGTACTTC